Sequencing of this TCR beta chain was carried out in a study of T cell responses to AZD1222 COVID-19 vaccine. The wider study: Second-dose timings of about 4 or about 12 weeks were pooled. Study outcomes and limitations: Clonal diversity was possibly underestimated; the donors were predominantly white British and more often female. Vaccination with two AZD1222 doses was followed by a rise in Spike-specific TCR breadth and depth. The span of vaccine-associated CD4 TCRs extended across spike, with dominance at 160-218 and 743-854.

Turning to this clone: Its antigen remains unidentified.

Clones were read by immunoSEQ multiplex PCR, and TCRdb kept only the in-frame ones, dropping some. The sample carries 90,000 to 150,000 clones, roughly 89% recorded once. V lost 5 bases to trimming and J lost 10 bases; unmatched junction nucleotides: 8. CDR1 and CDR2 (germline): MNHEY, SVGAGI. This CDR3 has 14 amino acids. The gene calls are TRBV6-5 and TRBJ2-1; 10 bases are shared with TRBD2. The sequenced sample was peripheral blood, obtained on day 0 of AZD1222 vaccination. The clonotype comes from an adult in good health. CDR3 sequence (DNA): TGTGCCAGCAGTCCAGGGACTAGCGTATTAGAGCAGTTCTTC. Amino acids: CASSPGTSVLEQFF.